This T cell receptor beta chain was identified during a study of human T cells and chemical hapten exposure (dated by TCRdb to 2020 to 2023). Context from the whole study: For sensitization, 2% DPC in acetone was applied to a roughly 2 cm by roughly 2 cm area of upper inner arm skin. Peripheral blood TCR repertoire changes were tracked in vivo in alopecia patients during primary and secondary sensitization to the hapten diphenylcyclopropenone (DPC). Throughout the roughly 25-week study period, patients were also given weekly therapeutic DPC doses on the scalp. Twenty-nine alopecia patients provided blood for TCR sequencing at one to four time points (pre-sensitization, 2, 6 and 24 weeks). Most of the patients in the cohort were female, and the cohort covered alopecia areata with under or over 50% scalp involvement, alopecia totalis and alopecia universalis. Libraries were pooled for sequencing, and variation in per-sample TCR yields was attributed mainly to small differences in library volumes within the pool. Patient blood was sampled pre-sensitization (week 0) and at 2, 6 and about 24 weeks after DPC sensitization. Patch tests used Finn chambers with 0.01% DPC on the upper back, scored after 6 days by International Contact Dermatitis Research Group standards.

Libraries were made using RACE. Sequencing instrument: NextSeq 500. During library preparation, unique molecular identifiers were attached to individual cDNA molecules so that TCRs could be counted quantitatively and reproducibly. Each blood RNA sample was used to sequence both TCR alpha and TCR beta chains. As for how the authors treated the data: Samples had a median of about 96,000 TCRs, with a range from roughly 20,000 to 700,000. V, J and CDR3 annotation of the TCR reads was carried out using the Decombinator software suite. For the PS versus PT1 abundance plots, all samples were subsampled to the same number of TCRs (28,000). TCRs were defined as expanded if absent before sensitization and observed at least eight times at the 2-week time point. Using fastp at Q25 and MiXCR, TCRdb reprocessed the public reads and kept productive beta chains. Rows are unified per CDR3 protein, each entry keeping the most common DNA and genes. The V and J calls and clone size come from TCRdb's table, not from the authors' own analysis. This sample has a few hundred thousand distinct CDR3 sequences in its table, and about 6.3% of those were observed once. The biggest ten clones account for around 5.6% of the sample.

This clonotype was seen only a few times. The antigen it binds to is not known. Base qualities are missing; no much larger clone stands one base away. The time point label on this specimen signifies: patch test 2, 6 weeks after DPC sensitization. The sample's treatment or condition, from its label and the paper: therapeutic diphenylcyclopropenone sensitization with weekly scalp DPC. Blood at each patch-test visit was drawn before the patch test was applied. Patients were considered eligible if aged 18 to 70, diagnosed with alopecia and deemed suitable for DPC therapy, and patients were excluded if pregnant. Total RNA was extracted from unfractionated whole blood that had been collected in Tempus Blood RNA tubes. Results and caveats for the whole study, not just this receptor: Patch test score was positively correlated with the number of PT1 expanded TCRs, with significance at thresholds 8, 16 and 32 but not at 4. Expanded TCRs formed significantly more large CDR3 similarity clusters than pre-sensitization or healthy control sets, consistent with antigen-driven responses. All patients had alopecia, a presumed autoimmune disease, so their immune response might differ from that of healthy individuals. After repeated subsampling, the strength of the expansion versus patch-test correlation and the threshold at which it became significant changed. DPC sensitization did not change how many TCRs were above 1 in 1000 frequency, and no evidence was found of alterations in global repertoire structure.

The clonotype was recovered from a woman under 30 with alopecia areata. Some clones in this sample may be carry-over from other donors' samples. The specimen comprised whole blood, sampled in connection with sensitization to the hapten diphenylcyclopropenone (DPC).

The CDR3 sequence is CASSLEAPGDEQFF. DNA sequence: TGCGCCAGCAGCTTGGAGGCGCCTGGGGATGAGCAGTTCTTC. This chain joins TRBV5-1 to TRBJ2-1; the D gene is not confidently resolved. The germline V gene yields SGHRS for CDR1 and YFSETQ for CDR2. V lost 0 bases and J lost 8 bases; the stretch between them is 12 bases long. The CDR3 spans 14 residues, from the cysteine through the phenylalanine. Only CDR3 DNA is held: 42 bases, read in frame from base 1.